These 23 T cell receptor beta chains originate from one sample sequenced in a study of post-analysis software for immune sequencing data. Findings and caveats of the study: Five TRBV segments, TRBV5-6, TRBV5-1 and TRBV20-1 among them, were found more frequent in patients than controls.

These TCRs are of unknown antigen specificity. Built from TCR beta cDNA, the libraries had unique molecular identifiers in them. MiXCR was run by TCRdb on the PCR reads, yielding one entry per CDR3 protein. The sample carries hundreds of thousands of distinct CDR3 sequences, 44% recorded once. What was sequenced was blood. All receptors come from a girl between 10 and 17 years old with multiple sclerosis.

CDR3 DNA: TGTGCCAGCACCCTGCGGGGGGGCGATACGCAGTATTTT. This codes for CASTLRGGDTQYF. V and J are TRBV11-1 and TRBJ2-3; 9 nucleotides agree with TRBD2. This CDR3 spans 13 amino acids. J lost 6 bases, V lost 7 bases, and 5 bases had no gene match. CDR1 and CDR2 (germline): SGHAT, FQDESV (reference sequence).

The chain couples TRBV12-3 or TRBV12-4 to TRBJ1-1, with TRBD1 as a possible D gene (6 bases). The CDR3 runs 15 residues. Trimming removed 6 bases at V and 1 base at J, with 15 bases between. Here the CDR3 DNA reads TGTGCCAGCAGCCCTCATAAGACAGGGAACACTGAAGCTTTCTTT. Protein product: CASSPHKTGNTEAFF.

The chain is built from TRBV6-5 and TRBJ1-1; D perhaps matches TRBD1 (6 bases). The CDR3 has 14 residues. Germline CDR1 MNHEY, CDR2 SVGAGI. The V end was cut by 7 bases, the J end by 7 bases, with 19 bases between. For the CDR3, the DNA is TGTGCCAGCACCCTACAGGAGCAGGGGAATGAAGCTTTCTTT. Its protein is CASTLQEQGNEAFF.

V usage is TRBV5-1 and J usage is TRBJ1-2, with D perhaps matching TRBD1 (6 bases). The germline V and J ends were trimmed by 3 bases and 6 bases, with 15 bases remaining between them. The CDR3 is 14 amino acids. CDR1 is SGHRS, CDR2 YFSETQ, per germline. CDR3 sequence reads: CASSYLTGTDGYTF. CDR3 DNA sequence: TGCGCCAGCAGCTACCTTACAGGGACCGATGGCTACACCTTC.

This clonotype was found once. The rearrangement uses TRBV7-2 and TRBJ2-5, with 9 bases identical to TRBD2. Per germline, CDR1 SGHTA and CDR2 FQGNSA. Germline trimming cut 6 bases from V and 1 base from J; bases unmatched to any gene: 3. The CDR3 covers 14 residues. The CDR3 loop reads CASRTSGLQETQYF. CDR3 bases: TGTGCCAGCAGGACTAGCGGTCTCCAAGAGACCCAGTACTTC.

The chain links TRBV5-1 to TRBJ2-7, with a possible D match to TRBD2 (7 bases). Germline V gene sequence: CDR1 SGHRS, CDR2 YFSETQ. The CDR3 extends over 15 amino acids. The V and J ends lost 0 bases and 4 bases respectively, with 14 bases between them. The CDR3 DNA follows: TGCGCCAGCAGCTTGGTCGGGGGGCCTGAGTACGAGCAGTACTTC. Protein sequence: CASSLVGGPEYEQYF.

CDR3 in amino acids: CASSEFGDRTQETQYF. The CDR3 coding sequence is TGTGCCAGCAGTGAATTTGGGGACAGGACTCAAGAGACCCAGTACTTC. The chain has TRBV25-1 and TRBJ2-5; TRBD1 matches at 8 bases. The junction had 6 bases not matched to a gene; V was cut back by 1 base and J by 2 bases. The CDR3 runs to 16 residues. The germline gives CDR1 MGHDK, CDR2 SYGVNS.

In its sample, this clonotype was seen once. The rearrangement links TRBV25-1 to TRBJ2-1; 8 nucleotides agree with TRBD2. V lost 6 bases and J lost 4; bases outside the gene matches: 11. This CDR3 comprises 16 residues. From germline, CDR1 is MGHDK and CDR2 SYGVNS. Written as DNA, the CDR3 is TGTGCCAGCAGGCCTTTAGGGCTAGCGGGTTACAATGAGCAGTTCTTC. Translation: CASRPLGLAGYNEQFF.

The V gene is TRBV29-1, the J gene TRBJ1-1, with TRBD1 matching 7 bases. Germline V CDR1 and CDR2: SQVTM, ANQGSEA. J gave up 5 bases and V 6 bases, and 9 bases lay outside the gene matches. The CDR3 contains 13 residues. The CDR3 sequence: CSVRQGRGTEAFF. The CDR3 coding sequence is TGCAGCGTCCGACAGGGACGGGGTACTGAAGCTTTCTTT.

V usage is TRBV12-3 or TRBV12-4 and J usage is TRBJ1-2, with D uncertain. Trimming removed 7 bases at V and 7 bases at J, with 13 bases between. The CDR3 has 12 amino acids. CDR3 region: CASTPLGFGYTF. DNA for the CDR3: TGTGCCAGCACCCCCCTCGGGTTTGGCTACACCTTC.

The CDR3 DNA sequence: TGTGCCAGCAGCCAAGTGGCGACTAGCGGACACAATGAGCAGTTCTTC. This encodes CASSQVATSGHNEQFF. J is TRBJ2-1 and V is TRBV3-1, with 9 positions matching TRBD2. Per germline, CDR1 LGHDT and CDR2 YNNKEL (reference sequence). The CDR3 sequence is 16 residues long. The trim removed 1 base at V and 5 bases at J, leaving 6 bases unmatched.

CDR3: CASSLDTSYNEQFF. CDR3 sequence (DNA): TGCGCCAGCAGCTTGGACACTTCCTACAATGAGCAGTTCTTC. The chain is built from TRBV5-1 and TRBJ2-1, with D unclear. V was clipped by 0 bases and J by 1 base, with 5 bases between them. CDR1 SGHRS and CDR2 YFSETQ come from the germline V gene. The CDR3 consists of 14 residues.

This clonotype was counted between two and nine times. The CDR3 loop reads CATSRGYPQETQYF. Written as DNA, the CDR3 is TGTGCCACCAGCCGGGGCTACCCCCAAGAGACCCAGTACTTC. This sequence joins TRBV24-1 and TRBJ2-5; D tentatively fits TRBD1 or TRBD2 (5 bases each). This CDR3 is 14 amino acids long. Germline V gene data show CDR1 as KGHDR and CDR2 as SFDVKD. The V end was cut by 7 bases, the J end by 1 base, with 12 bases between.

Turning to this clonotype: An end of the junction differs from the germline gene, which may be a read error. The chain is built from TRBV2 and TRBJ2-3; perhaps TRBD1 as D (6 bases). The CDR3 sequence is 14 residues long. Germline CDR1 and CDR2: SNHLY and FYNNEI. CDR3 sequence (DNA): TGTGCCAGCAGTCCCGGGACAAGCAGAGATACGCAGTATTTT. Protein sequence: CASSPGTSRDTQYF.

This chain joins TRBV6-6 and TRBJ2-1, with D perhaps matching TRBD1 (5 bases). The CDR3 contains 16 residues. The germline V gene has CDR1 MNHNY and CDR2 SVGAGI (reference sequence). Trimming removed 4 bases from V and 8 bases from J, with 21 bases in between. The CDR3, as DNA: TGTGCCAGCAGTTCCCCGACAGCCACCATAGGGGATGAGCAGTTCTTC. This codes for CASSSPTATIGDEQFF.

This clonotype turned up a few times. The chain couples TRBV6-5 to TRBJ2-7, with a weak D call TRBD2 (7 bases). The CDR3 covers 11 residues. V was cut by 9 bases and J by 6 bases, with 12 bases left in between. Looked up from germline, CDR1 is MNHEY and CDR2 is SVGAGI. In DNA form, the CDR3 reads TGTGCCAGTGGGAGGGGGGCCGAGCAGTACTTC. Its protein product is CASGRGAEQYF.

The V gene is TRBV5-1, the J gene TRBJ1-4; D is undetermined. Trimming pared 0 bases from V and 8 bases from J, leaving 14 bases between. The CDR3 runs to 15 residues. Germline-derived CDR1 and CDR2 are SGHRS and YFSETQ. The CDR3 DNA reads as TGCGCCAGCAGCTTGGACGGTCCGGGAGAGGAAAAACTGTTTTTT. It translates to CASSLDGPGEEKLFF.

This chain connects TRBV3-1 to TRBJ2-5; D may be TRBD1 or TRBD2 (5 bases each). The V gene's germline CDR1 is LGHDT and CDR2 YNNKEL (reference sequence). With 7 bases removed from V and 2 bases from J, the gap between germline ends came to 14 bases. CDR3 length: 14 amino acids. The CDR3 region has the DNA TGTGCCAGCACCCGAGGGGAGCGGCAAGAGACCCAGTACTTC. Protein: CASTRGERQETQYF.

The rearrangement uses TRBV7-9 and TRBJ2-1; D is perhaps TRBD2 (6 bases). The length of the CDR3 is 15 residues. V was clipped by 6 bases and J by 7 bases, with 19 bases between them. The germline V gene has CDR1 SEHNR and CDR2 FQNEAQ (reference sequence). CDR3 sequence (DNA): TGTGCCAGCAGGGGCCGGGCCCTCGCGGGGAATGAGCAGTTCTTC. This sequence encodes CASRGRALAGNEQFF.

In regard to this clonotype: A junction end diverges from the germline sequence, so it may reflect a read error. The chain couples TRBV12-3 or TRBV12-4 to TRBJ2-1; D call uncertain. The CDR3 has 14 residues. The chain's CDR3 is CAGRQVVGYNEQFF. The CDR3 DNA is TGTGCCGGCAGGCAGGTTGTAGGCTACAATGAGCAGTTCTTC.

The V gene is TRBV7-2, the J gene TRBJ1-5; D is perhaps TRBD1 (6 bases). CDR1 SGHTA and CDR2 FQGNSA come from the germline V gene. V lost 3 bases to trimming and J lost 6 bases, with 12 bases between them. The CDR3 consists of 14 residues. The CDR3 loop reads CASSFPGVGQPQHF. The CDR3 nucleotides are TGTGCCAGCAGCTTCCCAGGGGTGGGTCAGCCCCAGCATTTT. The full variable domain, rest sourced from reference TRBV7-2 and TRBJ1-5, is GAGVSQSPSNKVTEKGKDVELRCDPISGHTALYWYRQSLGQGLEFLIYFQGNSAPDKSGLPSDRFSAERTGGSVSTLTIQRTQQEDSAVYLCASSFPGVGQPQHFGDGTRLSIL.

Written as DNA, the CDR3 is TGCGCCAGCAGCTCGGGGACAGGGGTCCCCTACAATGAGCAGTTCTTC. Its protein is CASSSGTGVPYNEQFF. The genes are TRBV5-1 and TRBJ2-1; 10 bases match TRBD1. The V segment lost 3 bases and the J segment 2 bases; nucleotides outside the gene matches: 5. The CDR3 runs 16 residues. The germline CDR1 and CDR2 sequences are SGHRS and YFSETQ.

This chain joins TRBV5-1 and TRBJ2-1; 15 bases are shared with TRBD2. Germline CDR1 SGHRS, CDR2 YFSETQ. Trimming removed 6 bases from V and 4 bases from J; junction bases left unmatched: 8. This CDR3 has 17 residues. CDR3 bases: TGCGCCAGCAACACCGGGACTAGCGGGGGGTCGTACAATGAGCAGTTCTTC. Translation: CASNTGTSGGSYNEQFF.